This section outlines one TCR beta chain sequence together with its context. Its antigen remains unidentified. Per-base qualities were not stored, and no clone one base away is much larger. This specimen belongs to a study of T cell responses to AZD1222 COVID-19 vaccine (dated by TCRdb to about 2021). With respect to the entire study: AZD1222 recipients whose second dose came at about 4 weeks and those whose second dose came at about 12 weeks were combined into one group, since spike-specific TCR depth and breadth did not differ between the two schedules. TCR sequencing covered more than 230 trial participants: about 210 given two doses of AZD1222 and about 26 given two doses of MenACWY control vaccine. Trial participants were enrolled by age into 18-55, 56-69 and 70-plus year subgroups, with 148, 28 and 57 TCR-sequenced participants respectively. Study-wide conclusions, independent of this receptor: After two AZD1222 doses, both the breadth and the depth of spike-specific TCRs were significantly higher than at day 0 and than in MenACWY recipients. In the small 56-69-year group, the increase in depth fell short of significance, most likely because of low power. Conclusions about previously exposed vaccinees are limited, since just five or six AZD1222 recipients were seropositive for SARS-CoV-2 at baseline. Because no samples from the day 14 peak response were available, repertoires could be characterized only after the peak T cell response. Participants were mostly white British, with more females than males. The authors suggested clonal diversity may have been underestimated. Epitopes outside the regions mutated in the B.1.351 and B.1.1.7 variants were reportedly recognized by nearly half of the unique spike-specific TCRs. The vaccine-associated CD4 TCRs covered the entire spike protein, and the dominant responses fell in regions 160-218 and 743-854.

In light of the paper, this sample's time point label describes: baseline before first vaccination. Vaccinee samples were obtained from the UK trials COV001 and COV002, which included a single-blind randomized controlled phase 2/3 trial of AZD1222 (ChAdOx1 nCoV-19) in healthy adults. For TCRbeta chain sequencing, PBMC samples were collected from trial participants at day 0 and at day 28 after the second dose. CDR1 and CDR2 are read off the germline V gene as MNHEY and SVGAGI. CDR3 length: 13 amino acids, cysteine to phenylalanine. The sequence is cut down to CDR3 DNA, 39 bases in frame from base 1. V is pared back by 8 bases and J by 6 bases, with 11 bases lying between the germline termini. The CDR3 regions of human TCRbeta chains were analyzed by immunosequencing. The published analysis was carried out like this. TCRs in the repertoires were matched against a reference library of SARS-CoV-2-specific TCRs that had been generated with the MIRA antigen-specificity platform. Breadth was defined as the fraction of unique TCRs that were SARS-CoV-2-associated, and depth was defined as the fraction of total T cells that were SARS-CoV-2-associated. Using the MIRA data, each spike-specific TCR was assigned both to the spike region to which the TCR was reactive and to a CD4 or CD8 class. Log10-transformed breadth and depth values were compared by one-way ANOVA with Sidak's multiple comparisons tests. The table comes from immuneACCESS by way of TCRdb, which keeps in-frame sequences with V and J called. Part of the clones is missing from these tables; in studies checked, under half for an unresolved V gene and the rest for unknown reasons. That table supplies the V and J calls and clone size; D and trimming were determined from the DNA. The sample table records some 110,000 clones; around 90% of these occur just once. The ten largest clones add up to around 9.6% of the sample.

Sequenced material: peripheral blood, taken on day 0 of AZD1222 vaccination. The V and J genes are TRBV6-5 and TRBJ1-6, with the identity of the D gene unclear. The clonotype was recovered from an adult in good health. The CDR3 protein: CASGSRINSPLHF. The DNA reads TGTGCCAGCGGGTCTCGGATTAATTCACCCCTCCACTTT.